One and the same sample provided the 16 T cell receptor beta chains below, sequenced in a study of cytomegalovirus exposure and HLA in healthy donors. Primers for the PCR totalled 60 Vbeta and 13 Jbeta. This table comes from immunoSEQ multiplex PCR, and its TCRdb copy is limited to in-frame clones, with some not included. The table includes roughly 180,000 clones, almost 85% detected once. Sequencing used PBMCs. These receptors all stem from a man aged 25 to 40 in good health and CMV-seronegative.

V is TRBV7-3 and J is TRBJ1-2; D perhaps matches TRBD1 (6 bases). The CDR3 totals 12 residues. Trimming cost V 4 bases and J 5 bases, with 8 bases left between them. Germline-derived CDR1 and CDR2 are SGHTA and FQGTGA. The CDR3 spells CASSSGAYGYTF. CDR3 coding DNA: TGTGCCAGCAGCTCAGGGGCGTATGGCTACACCTTC.

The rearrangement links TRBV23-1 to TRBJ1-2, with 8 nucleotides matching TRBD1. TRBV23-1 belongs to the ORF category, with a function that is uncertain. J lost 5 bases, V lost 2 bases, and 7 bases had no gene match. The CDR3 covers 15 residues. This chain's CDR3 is CASSQTDRVYYGYTF. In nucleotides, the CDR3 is TGCGCCAGCAGTCAAACGGACAGGGTTTATTATGGCTACACCTTC.

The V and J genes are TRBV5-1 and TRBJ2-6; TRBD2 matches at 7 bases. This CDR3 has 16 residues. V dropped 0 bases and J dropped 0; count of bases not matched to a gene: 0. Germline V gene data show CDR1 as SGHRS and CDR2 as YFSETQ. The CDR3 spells CASSLGGSSGANVLTF. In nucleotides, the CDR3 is TGCGCCAGCAGCTTGGGCGGGAGCTCTGGGGCCAACGTCCTGACTTTC.

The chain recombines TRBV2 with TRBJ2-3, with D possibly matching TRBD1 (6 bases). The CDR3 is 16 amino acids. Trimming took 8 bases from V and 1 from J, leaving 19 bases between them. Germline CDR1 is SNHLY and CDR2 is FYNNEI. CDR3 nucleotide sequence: TGTGCCAGCTCAGAACAAGGGGCAGGGGGCACAGATACGCAGTATTTT. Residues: CASSEQGAGGTDTQYF.

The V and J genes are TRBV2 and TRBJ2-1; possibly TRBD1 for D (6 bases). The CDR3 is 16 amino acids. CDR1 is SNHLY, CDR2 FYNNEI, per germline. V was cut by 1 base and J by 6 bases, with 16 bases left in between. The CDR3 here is CASSEVGVRGTNEQFF. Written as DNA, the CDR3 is TGTGCCAGCAGTGAAGTAGGAGTCAGGGGCACCAATGAGCAGTTCTTC.

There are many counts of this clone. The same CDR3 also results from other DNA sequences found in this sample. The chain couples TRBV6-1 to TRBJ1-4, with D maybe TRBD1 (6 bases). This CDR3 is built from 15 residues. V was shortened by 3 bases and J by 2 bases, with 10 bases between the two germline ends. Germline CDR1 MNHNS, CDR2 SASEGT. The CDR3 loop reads CASSEATGTNEKLFF. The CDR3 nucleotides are TGTGCCAGCAGTGAGGCGACAGGCACTAATGAAAAACTGTTTTTT.

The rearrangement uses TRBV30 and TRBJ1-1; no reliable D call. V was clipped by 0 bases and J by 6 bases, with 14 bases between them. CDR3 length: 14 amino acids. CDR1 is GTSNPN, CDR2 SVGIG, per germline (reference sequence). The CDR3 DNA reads TGTGCCTGGAGTGTAAAGCGGGGTCTTGCTGAAGCTTTCTTT. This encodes CAWSVKRGLAEAFF. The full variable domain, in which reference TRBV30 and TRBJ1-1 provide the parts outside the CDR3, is SQTIHQWPATLVQPVGSPLSLECTVEGTSNPNLYWYRQAAGRGLQLLFYSVGIGQISSEVPQNLSASRPQDRQFILSSKKLLLSDSGFYLCAWSVKRGLAEAFFGQGTRLTVV.

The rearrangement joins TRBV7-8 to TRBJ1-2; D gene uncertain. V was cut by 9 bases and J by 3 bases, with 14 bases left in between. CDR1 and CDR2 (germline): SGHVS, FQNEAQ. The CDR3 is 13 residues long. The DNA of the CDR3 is TGTGCCAGTAGTCCTGCGGGCCACTATGGCTACACCTTC. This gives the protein CASSPAGHYGYTF.

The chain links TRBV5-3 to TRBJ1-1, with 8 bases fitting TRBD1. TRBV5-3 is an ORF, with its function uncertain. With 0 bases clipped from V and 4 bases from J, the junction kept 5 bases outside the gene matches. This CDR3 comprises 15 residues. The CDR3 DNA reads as TGTGCCAGAAGCTTGGTAGGACAGGGAGTCACTGAAGCTTTCTTT. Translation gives CARSLVGQGVTEAFF.

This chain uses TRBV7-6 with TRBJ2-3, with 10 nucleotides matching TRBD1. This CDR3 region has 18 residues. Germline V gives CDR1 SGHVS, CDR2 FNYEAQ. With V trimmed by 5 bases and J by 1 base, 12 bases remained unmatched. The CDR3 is CASSNRDRGKLGTDTQYF. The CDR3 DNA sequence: TGTGCCAGCAGCAACCGGGACAGGGGCAAATTAGGCACAGATACGCAGTATTTT.

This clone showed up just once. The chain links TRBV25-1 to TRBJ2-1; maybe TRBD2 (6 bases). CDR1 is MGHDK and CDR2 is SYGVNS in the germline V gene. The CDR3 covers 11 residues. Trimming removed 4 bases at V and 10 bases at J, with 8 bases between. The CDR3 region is CASSGLVEQFF. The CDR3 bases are TGTGCCAGCAGTGGACTAGTGGAGCAGTTCTTC.

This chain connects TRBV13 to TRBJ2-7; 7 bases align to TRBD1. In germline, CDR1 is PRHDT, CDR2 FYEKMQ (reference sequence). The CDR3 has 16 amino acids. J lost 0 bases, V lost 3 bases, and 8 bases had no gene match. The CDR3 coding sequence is TGTGCCAGCAGCTTGATTAGGGGGCCAAACTCCTACGAGCAGTACTTC. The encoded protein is CASSLIRGPNSYEQYF.

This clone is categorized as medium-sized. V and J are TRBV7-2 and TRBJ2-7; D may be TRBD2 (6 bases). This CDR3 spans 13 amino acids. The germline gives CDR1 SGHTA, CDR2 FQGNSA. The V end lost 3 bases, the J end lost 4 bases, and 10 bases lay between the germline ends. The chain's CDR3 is CASSFRDSYEQYF. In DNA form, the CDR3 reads TGTGCCAGCAGCTTTCGGGACTCTTACGAGCAGTACTTC.

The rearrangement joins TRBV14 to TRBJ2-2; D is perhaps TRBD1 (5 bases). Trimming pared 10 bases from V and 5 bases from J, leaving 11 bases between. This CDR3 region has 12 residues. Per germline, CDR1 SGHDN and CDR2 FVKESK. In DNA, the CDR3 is TGTGCCACCACAGGAAGAACCGGGGAGCTGTTTTTT. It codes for CATTGRTGELFF.

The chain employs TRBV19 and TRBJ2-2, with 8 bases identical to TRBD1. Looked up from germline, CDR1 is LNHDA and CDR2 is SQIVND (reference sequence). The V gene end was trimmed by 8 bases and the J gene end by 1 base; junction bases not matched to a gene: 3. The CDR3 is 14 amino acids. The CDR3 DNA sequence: TGTGCCAGTTCTGGGACAGGGAACACCGGGGAGCTGTTTTTT. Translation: CASSGTGNTGELFF.

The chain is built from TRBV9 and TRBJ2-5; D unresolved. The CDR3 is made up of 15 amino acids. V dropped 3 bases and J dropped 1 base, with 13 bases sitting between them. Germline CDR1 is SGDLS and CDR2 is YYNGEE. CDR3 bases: TGTGCCAGCAGCGCATTCTCGAACATCCAAGAGACCCAGTACTTC. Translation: CASSAFSNIQETQYF.